The rows below give T cell receptor beta chains drawn from one sample of a study of T cell responses to AZD1222 COVID-19 vaccine. The method was immunoSEQ multiplex PCR; TCRdb's version includes in-frame clones alone and lacks a portion of them. The sample holds 150,000 to 200,000 clones, over 70% seen once. The specimen comprised peripheral blood, sampled on day 0 of MenACWY control vaccination. All receptors come from an adult in good health. Each CDR3 is given with its conserved first and last residue. The D gene is left open where the match is weak. Clone size is shown for a subset of rows, as once, few, many or a class of expanded clone.

J gene | V gene | D gene | clone size | CDR3 protein | CDR3 DNA
TRBJ2-6 | TRBV19 | TRBD1 | - | CASSRTGSSGANVLTF | TGTGCCAGTAGTCGGACAGGGAGCTCTGGGGCCAACGTCCTGACTTTC
TRBJ1-1 | TRBV7-9 | - | - | CASSLLNSPTEAFF | TGTGCCAGCAGCTTACTCAACTCGCCTACTGAAGCTTTCTTT
TRBJ2-7 | TRBV5-1 | - | - | CASSSVAELYEQYF | TGCGCCAGCAGCTCGGTAGCGGAACTTTACGAGCAGTACTTC
TRBJ1-2 | TRBV6-2/TRBV6-3 | - | - | CASSSPVYGYTF | TGTGCCAGCAGTAGTCCAGTCTATGGCTACACCTTC
TRBJ2-7 | TRBV20-1 | - | - | CSASSPPGMGEQYF | TGCAGTGCTAGTAGTCCCCCGGGGATGGGGGAGCAGTACTTC
TRBJ1-1 | TRBV29-1 | - | - | CSVNPTGNTEAFF | TGCAGCGTTAACCCGACAGGGAACACTGAAGCTTTCTTT
TRBJ1-2 | TRBV5-6 | - | once | CASSLDVSGDAYGYTF | TGTGCCAGCAGCTTGGATGTCTCGGGAGATGCCTATGGCTACACCTTC
TRBJ2-2 | TRBV3-1/TRBV3-2 | TRBD1 | - | CASSQVPTGANTGELFF | TGTGCCAGCAGCCAAGTTCCGACAGGGGCAAACACCGGGGAGCTGTTTTTT
TRBJ1-5 | TRBV19 | - | - | CASSTRTYNQPQHF | TGTGCCAGTAGTACAAGGACTTACAATCAGCCCCAGCATTTT
TRBJ2-2 | TRBV4-2 | - | - | CASSPNTGELFF | TGTGCCAGCAGCCCGAACACCGGGGAGCTGTTTTTT
TRBJ1-6 | TRBV7-2 | - | - | CASSLAERNSPLHF | TGTGCCAGCAGCTTAGCGGAAAGGAATTCACCCCTCCACTTT
TRBJ2-1 | TRBV2 | TRBD2 | - | CASRQPGTGGYNEQFF | TGTGCCAGCAGGCAACCAGGGACGGGAGGCTACAATGAGCAGTTCTTC
TRBJ1-4 | TRBV7-9 | TRBD1 | - | CASSVTGGDYEKLFF | TGTGCCAGCAGCGTGACAGGGGGCGACTATGAAAAACTGTTTTTT
TRBJ2-1 | TRBV19 | TRBD2 | - | CASSGGRAQFF | TGTGCCAGTAGCGGGGGGAGGGCACAGTTCTTC
TRBJ2-3 | TRBV7-8 | TRBD2 | - | CASSSLAGRDTQYF | TGTGCCAGCAGCTCATTAGCGGGGAGAGATACGCAGTATTTT
TRBJ1-2 | TRBV27 | - | once | CASSPTPFYGYTF | TGTGCCAGCAGCCCCACCCCCTTTTATGGCTACACCTTC
TRBJ2-6 | TRBV19 | - | - | CASTEGSGANVLTF | TGTGCCAGTACCGAAGGGTCTGGGGCCAACGTCCTGACTTTC
TRBJ2-2 | TRBV7-3 | TRBD2 | - | CASSLTLAGNTGELFF | TGTGCCAGCAGCTTGACACTAGCGGGGAACACCGGGGAGCTGTTTTTT
TRBJ1-1 | TRBV2 | TRBD1 | - | CASSGGTGRFNTEAFF | TGTGCCAGCAGTGGGGGGACAGGGAGGTTTAACACTGAAGCTTTCTTT
TRBJ1-2 | TRBV28 | - | - | CASTDSGDYGYTF | TGTGCCAGCACCGATTCGGGGGACTATGGCTACACCTTC
TRBJ2-2 | TRBV5-6 | TRBD1 | - | CASSAPGQGAGELFF | TGTGCCAGCAGCGCCCCGGGACAGGGGGCCGGGGAGCTGTTTTTT
TRBJ2-1 | TRBV28 | - | - | CASSSDTSSYNEQFF | TGTGCCAGCAGTTCGGACACGAGCTCCTACAATGAGCAGTTCTTC
TRBJ1-4 | TRBV12-3/TRBV12-4 | - | - | CASSAGREKLFF | TGTGCCAGCAGTGCTGGTAGGGAAAAACTGTTTTTT
TRBJ1-2 | TRBV7-2 | - | - | CARGGAYGYTF | TGTGCCAGAGGAGGGGCTTATGGCTACACCTTC
TRBJ1-2 | TRBV10-3 | TRBD1 | once | CAISLTGYGYTF | TGTGCCATCAGCCTGACAGGGTATGGCTACACCTTC
TRBJ2-5 | TRBV19 | - | - | CASSLQETQYF | TGTGCCAGTAGCTTACAAGAGACCCAGTACTTC
TRBJ2-5 | TRBV4-3 | TRBD2 | once | CASSQDLGGGYQETQYF | TGCGCCAGCAGCCAAGATTTGGGCGGGGGTTACCAAGAGACCCAGTACTTC
TRBJ2-1 | TRBV28 | TRBD1 | - | CASSLQVGTVLINEQFF | TGTGCCAGCAGTTTGCAGGTTGGGACAGTGCTTATTAATGAGCAGTTCTTC
TRBJ2-5 | TRBV29-1 | - | - | CSVERLAGETQYF | TGCAGCGTTGAAAGGCTAGCCGGCGAGACCCAGTACTTC
TRBJ1-2 | TRBV5-1 | - | - | CASSLVGGEGYTF | TGCGCCAGCAGCTTGGTAGGGGGAGAGGGCTACACCTTC
TRBJ2-7 | TRBV7-2 | TRBD2 | - | CASSLSPTGLAGGQYF | TGTGCCAGCAGCTTAAGCCCCACTGGACTAGCTGGAGGGCAGTACTTC
TRBJ2-3 | TRBV7-2 | TRBD1 | - | CASSLEGTVTDTQYF | TGTGCCAGCAGCTTAGAGGGGACAGTCACAGATACGCAGTATTTT
TRBJ2-1 | TRBV2 | TRBD2 | - | CASTASSPGGGDNEQFF | TGTGCCAGCACTGCTTCCTCTCCGGGAGGAGGGGACAATGAGCAGTTCTTC
TRBJ1-5 | TRBV19 | - | - | CASSNAGTSGVQPQHF | TGTGCCAGTAGTAATGCCGGGACCTCAGGGGTTCAGCCCCAGCATTTT
TRBJ1-1 | TRBV6-5 | - | - | CASTSGTNTEAFF | TGTGCCAGCACTTCCGGAACGAACACTGAAGCTTTCTTT
TRBJ2-3 | TRBV6-1 | TRBD2 | - | CASSEASGGTVDTQYF | TGTGCCAGCAGTGAAGCAAGCGGGGGGACCGTGGATACGCAGTATTTT
TRBJ2-2 | TRBV9 | - | - | CASSPGLNTGELFF | TGTGCCAGCAGCCCCGGACTCAACACCGGGGAGCTGTTTTTT
TRBJ2-1 | TRBV11-3 | TRBD2 | - | CASSLDQGGSGNFNEQFF | TGTGCCAGCAGCTTAGATCAAGGAGGTAGCGGGAACTTCAATGAGCAGTTCTTC
TRBJ1-1 | TRBV7-8 | - | - | CASSHPEAEAFF | TGTGCCAGCAGCCATCCTGAGGCTGAAGCTTTCTTT
TRBJ2-2 | TRBV5-6 | - | - | CASSFGRENTGELFF | TGTGCCAGCAGCTTCGGGCGGGAAAACACCGGGGAGCTGTTTTTT
TRBJ1-4 | TRBV3-1/TRBV3-2 | - | - | CASSQESGEKLFF | TGTGCCAGCAGCCAGGAAAGCGGAGAAAAACTGTTTTTT
TRBJ1-2 | TRBV7-9 | - | few | CASSLVASVAAGYTF | TGTGCCAGCAGCTTAGTCGCCTCGGTAGCGGCTGGCTACACCTTC